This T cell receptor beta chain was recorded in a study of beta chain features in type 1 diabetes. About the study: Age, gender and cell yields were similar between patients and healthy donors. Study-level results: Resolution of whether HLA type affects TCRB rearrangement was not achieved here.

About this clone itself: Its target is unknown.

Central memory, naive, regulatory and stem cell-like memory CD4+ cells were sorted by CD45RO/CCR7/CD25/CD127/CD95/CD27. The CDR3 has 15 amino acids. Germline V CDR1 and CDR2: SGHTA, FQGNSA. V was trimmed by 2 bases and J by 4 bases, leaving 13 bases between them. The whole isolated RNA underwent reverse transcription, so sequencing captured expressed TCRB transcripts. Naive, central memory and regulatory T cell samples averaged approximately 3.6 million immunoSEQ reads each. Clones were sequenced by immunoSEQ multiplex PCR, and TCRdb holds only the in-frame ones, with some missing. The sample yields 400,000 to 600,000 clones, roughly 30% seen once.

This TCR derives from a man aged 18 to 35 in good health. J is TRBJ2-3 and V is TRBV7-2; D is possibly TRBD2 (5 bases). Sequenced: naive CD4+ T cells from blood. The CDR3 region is CASSLLWTRADTQYF. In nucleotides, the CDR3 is TGTGCCAGCAGCTTACTCTGGACTCGCGCAGATACGCAGTATTTT.